The rows below give T cell receptor beta chains drawn from one sample of a study of graft-versus-host responses after intestinal transplantation. The protocol was immunoSEQ multiplex PCR, while the TCRdb copy is restricted to in-frame clones and leaves out a portion. The sample carries fewer than 50,000 clones, 70% to 85% recorded once. Their target antigens are unknown. The sample here was unstimulated CD4+ T cells sorted from spleen or lymph node cells, taken before transplant. These receptors were obtained from a human donor who was the organ donor for an intestinal transplant. CDR3s include the opening cysteine and the closing phenylalanine or tryptophan. D genes are given only for firm matches. The size entry is marked missing in some rows and otherwise reads once, few, many or a size class.

j_call: TRBJ2-5; clone_size: NA; d_call: TRBD1; v_call: TRBV19; cdr3_nt: TGTGCCAGTAGTCGGACAGGAACTGGAGAGACCCAGTACTTC; cdr3_aa: CASSRTGTGETQYF
j_call: TRBJ2-3; clone_size: NA; d_call: TRBD2; v_call: TRBV10-3; cdr3_nt: TGTGCCATCAGGGGACTAGCCAATACGCAGTATTTT; cdr3_aa: CAIRGLANTQYF
j_call: TRBJ2-3; clone_size: NA; d_call: NA; v_call: TRBV4-2; cdr3_nt: TGTGCCAGCAGTCGGATAGGCAGGGGGGTCACAGATACGCAGTATTTT; cdr3_aa: CASSRIGRGVTDTQYF
j_call: TRBJ2-2; clone_size: NA; d_call: TRBD1; v_call: TRBV7-2; cdr3_nt: TGTGCCAGCAGCACCGGACAGGGGGCGCGAACCGGGGAGCCGTTTTTT; cdr3_aa: CASSTGQGARTGEPFF
j_call: TRBJ2-3; clone_size: NA; d_call: TRBD2; v_call: TRBV5-8; cdr3_nt: TGTGCCAGCTCCTTCGGAGCGGGGGCAGATACGCAGTATTTT; cdr3_aa: CASSFGAGADTQYF
j_call: TRBJ2-1; clone_size: NA; d_call: NA; v_call: TRBV6-4; cdr3_nt: TGTGCCAGCAGTGACTCGGCCAAGAATGAGCAGTTCTTC; cdr3_aa: CASSDSAKNEQFF
j_call: TRBJ2-3; clone_size: NA; d_call: TRBD2; v_call: TRBV18; cdr3_nt: TGTGCCAGCTCATCGGGACTAGCGCGCACAGATACGCAGTATTTT; cdr3_aa: CASSSGLARTDTQYF
j_call: TRBJ1-1; clone_size: NA; d_call: NA; v_call: TRBV7-2; cdr3_nt: TGTGCCAGCAGCTCAGAGCCCGGGGTGAACACTGAAGCTTTCTTT; cdr3_aa: CASSSEPGVNTEAFF
j_call: TRBJ1-4; clone_size: NA; d_call: TRBD1; v_call: TRBV30; cdr3_nt: TGTGCCTGGGGGGACAGGGAAAAACTGTTTTTT; cdr3_aa: CAWGDREKLFF
j_call: TRBJ2-1; clone_size: NA; d_call: NA; v_call: TRBV5-4; cdr3_nt: TGTGCCAGCAGCTTCTACAATGAGCAGTTCTTC; cdr3_aa: CASSFYNEQFF
j_call: TRBJ1-2; clone_size: few; d_call: TRBD1; v_call: TRBV10-1; cdr3_nt: TGCGCCAGCAGTGGAGACAGGGGCTGGGGGGGGGATGGCTACACCTTC; cdr3_aa: CASSGDRGWGGDGYTF
j_call: TRBJ1-1; clone_size: once; d_call: NA; v_call: TRBV4-1; cdr3_nt: TGCGCCAGCAGCCTTGGAAGATTGAACACTGAAGCTTTCTTT; cdr3_aa: CASSLGRLNTEAFF
j_call: TRBJ2-3; clone_size: NA; d_call: NA; v_call: TRBV18; cdr3_nt: TGTGCCAGCTCACGGGCCACAGATACGCAGTATTTT; cdr3_aa: CASSRATDTQYF
j_call: TRBJ1-1; clone_size: NA; d_call: NA; v_call: TRBV29-1; cdr3_nt: TGCAGCGTTGAGGCGGGGGCGCCTGCTTTCTTT; cdr3_aa: CSVEAGAPAFF
j_call: TRBJ2-3; clone_size: NA; d_call: NA; v_call: TRBV18; cdr3_nt: TGTGCCAGCTCATCCACAGATACGCAGTATTTT; cdr3_aa: CASSSTDTQYF
j_call: TRBJ1-1; clone_size: NA; d_call: NA; v_call: TRBV6-5; cdr3_nt: TGTGCCAGCAGTTACTCCATGAACACTGAAGCTTTCTTT; cdr3_aa: CASSYSMNTEAFF
j_call: TRBJ2-5; clone_size: NA; d_call: NA; v_call: TRBV10-1; cdr3_nt: TGCGCCAGCCCCCGGGACACCACCGCGGAGACCCAGTACTTC; cdr3_aa: CASPRDTTAETQYF
j_call: TRBJ2-1; clone_size: NA; d_call: TRBD1; v_call: TRBV7-2; cdr3_nt: TGTGCCAGCAGCTTAGTGGGACAGGGACACAATGAGCAGTTCTTC; cdr3_aa: CASSLVGQGHNEQFF
j_call: TRBJ2-6; clone_size: NA; d_call: NA; v_call: TRBV10-1; cdr3_nt: TGCGCCAGCAGTCACTCTGGGGCCAACGTCCTGACTTTC; cdr3_aa: CASSHSGANVLTF
j_call: TRBJ2-6; clone_size: NA; d_call: TRBD1; v_call: TRBV5-6; cdr3_nt: TGTGCCAGCCGCAACAGGGGTCCTTTCTCTGGGGCCAACGTCCTGACTTTC; cdr3_aa: CASRNRGPFSGANVLTF
j_call: TRBJ1-2; clone_size: NA; d_call: NA; v_call: TRBV4-1; cdr3_nt: TGCGCCAGCAGCCAAGGTGGTGGGAGCTATGGCTACACCTTC; cdr3_aa: CASSQGGGSYGYTF
j_call: TRBJ1-1; clone_size: NA; d_call: NA; v_call: TRBV4-1; cdr3_nt: TGCGCCAGCAGCCAAGGGACAACAAACACTGAAGCTTTCTTT; cdr3_aa: CASSQGTTNTEAFF
j_call: TRBJ1-1; clone_size: NA; d_call: NA; v_call: TRBV18; cdr3_nt: TGTGCCAGCTCACCTCAACAGGGGAACACTGAAGCTTTCTTT; cdr3_aa: CASSPQQGNTEAFF
j_call: TRBJ2-7; clone_size: NA; d_call: TRBD2; v_call: TRBV7-2; cdr3_nt: TGTGCCAGCAGCGGACTAGCGGGGGGGTGGAATCCCTACGAGCAGTACTTC; cdr3_aa: CASSGLAGGWNPYEQYF